This T cell receptor (beta chain) was sequenced for a study of T cells in Graves' hyperthyroidism and ophthalmopathy. TCR beta CDR3 region amplification was performed from RNA transcripts. First-round RT-PCR with HTBI primers amplified the TCR CDR3 region. From the multiplex PCR reads, TCRdb called clonotypes with MiXCR, one entry per CDR3 protein. This sample carries approximately 610,000 distinct CDR3 sequences, approximately 14% of them seen once, and the ten largest clones take around 4.5%. This clonotype was observed a handful of times. Antigen specificity is unknown. Ophthalmopathy cases scored 3 or more on the Clinical Activity Score and 4 or more on NOSPECS grade, with duration below 3 months. Trimming pared 5 bases from V and 5 bases from J, leaving 14 bases between. Germline CDR1 reads KGHDR; CDR2 reads SFDVKD. The CDR3 extends over 15 amino acids. Broader study findings: Most expanded thyroid clonotypes above 0.001 recurred in blood.

The sequenced sample was blood. The rearrangement joins TRBV24-1 to TRBJ2-2, with D tentatively TRBD1 or TRBD2 (5 bases each). This sequence was found in a middle-aged woman with Graves' ophthalmopathy. The CDR3 reads CATSAGRPGTGELFF. CDR3 bases: TGTGCCACCAGTGCGGGACGGCCGGGTACCGGGGAGCTGTTTTTT.